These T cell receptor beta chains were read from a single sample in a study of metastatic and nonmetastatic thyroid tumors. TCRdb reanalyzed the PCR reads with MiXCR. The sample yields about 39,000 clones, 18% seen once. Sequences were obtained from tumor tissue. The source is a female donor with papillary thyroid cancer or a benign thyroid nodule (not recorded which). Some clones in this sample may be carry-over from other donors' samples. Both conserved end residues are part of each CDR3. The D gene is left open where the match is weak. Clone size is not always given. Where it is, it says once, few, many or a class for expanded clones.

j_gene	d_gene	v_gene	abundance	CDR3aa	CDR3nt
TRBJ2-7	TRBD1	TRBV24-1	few	CATSDRDRESSYEQYF	TGTGCCACCAGTGATCGGGACAGAGAAAGCTCCTACGAGCAGTACTTC
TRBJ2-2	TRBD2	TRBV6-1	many	CASRDSGGTGELFF	TGTGCCAGCAGAGACAGCGGGGGCACCGGGGAGCTGTTTTTT
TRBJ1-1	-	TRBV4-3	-	CASSQVTGTEAFF	TGCGCCAGCAGCCAAGTTACGGGCACTGAAGCTTTCTTT
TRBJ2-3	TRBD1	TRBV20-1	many	CSAGRTGVASDTQYF	TGCAGTGCAGGAAGGACAGGGGTTGCATCAGATACGCAGTATTTT
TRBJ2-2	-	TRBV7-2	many	CASSLLPANTGELFF	TGTGCCAGCAGCTTATTACCTGCGAACACCGGGGAGCTGTTTTTT
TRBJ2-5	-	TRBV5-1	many	CASRLAGYRQETQYF	TGCGCCAGCAGATTGGCGGGATACCGCCAAGAGACCCAGTACTTC
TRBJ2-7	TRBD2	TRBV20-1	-	CSAAPSLLAGFYEQYF	TGCAGTGCGGCACCATCTCTACTAGCGGGATTCTACGAGCAGTACTTC
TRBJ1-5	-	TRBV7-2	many	CASSYTNQPQHF	TGTGCCAGCAGTTATACCAATCAGCCCCAGCATTTT
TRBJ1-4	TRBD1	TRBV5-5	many	CASSWTGLNEKLFF	TGTGCCAGCAGCTGGACAGGGCTCAATGAAAAACTGTTTTTT
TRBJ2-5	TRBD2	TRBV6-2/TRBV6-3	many	CASSYSASGGIKETQYF	TGTGCCAGCAGTTACTCGGCGAGCGGGGGGATTAAAGAGACCCAGTACTTC
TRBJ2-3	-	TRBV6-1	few	CANRPRARGDTQYF	TGTGCCAACAGGCCCAGGGCCCGGGGGGATACGCAGTATTTT
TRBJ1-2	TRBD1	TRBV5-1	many	CASSRGTGAGYTF	TGCGCCAGCAGCCGCGGGACAGGGGCCGGCTACACCTTC
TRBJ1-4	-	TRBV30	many	CAWRTGEKLFF	TGTGCCTGGAGAACTGGTGAAAAACTGTTTTTT
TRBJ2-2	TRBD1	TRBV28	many	CASSRGTGSTGELFF	TGTGCCAGCAGTCGCGGGACAGGGAGCACCGGGGAGCTGTTTTTT
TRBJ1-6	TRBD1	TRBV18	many	CASSPLDRWVNSPLHF	TGTGCCAGCTCACCATTGGACAGGTGGGTCAATTCACCCCTCCACTTT
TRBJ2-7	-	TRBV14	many	CASSQGGRFVYEQYF	TGTGCCAGCAGCCAAGGAGGACGCTTCGTGTACGAGCAGTACTTC
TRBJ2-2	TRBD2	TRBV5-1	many	CASSLLAGGPGGELFF	TGCGCCAGCAGCCTCCTGGCGGGAGGGCCCGGCGGGGAGCTGTTTTTT
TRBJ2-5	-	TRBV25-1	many	CASRPDRANLQETQYF	TGTGCCAGCAGGCCCGACCGGGCTAATCTCCAAGAGACCCAGTACTTC
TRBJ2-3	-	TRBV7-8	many	CASSLTRGTDTQYF	TGTGCCAGCAGCTTAACGCGGGGCACAGATACGCAGTATTTT
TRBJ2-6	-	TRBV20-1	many	CSASVSSGANVLTF	TGCAGTGCTAGTGTCAGCTCTGGGGCCAACGTCCTGACTTTC
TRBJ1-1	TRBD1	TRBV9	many	CASSGGQGKTEALF	TGTGCCAGCAGCGGGGGACAGGGGAAGACTGAAGCTCTCTTT
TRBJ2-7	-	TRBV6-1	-	CASSSYTGRKFYEQYF	TGTGCCAGCAGTTCGTACACGGGACGCAAATTCTACGAGCAGTACTTC
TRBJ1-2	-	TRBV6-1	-	CASREYGYTF	TGTGCCAGCAGAGAGTATGGCTACACCTTC
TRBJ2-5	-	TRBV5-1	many	CASSFGDLGVAQYF	TGCGCCAGCAGCTTTGGAGACCTTGGAGTTGCCCAGTACTTC
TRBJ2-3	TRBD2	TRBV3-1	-	CASSQDLLAGAYRLSTDTQYF	TGTGCCAGCAGCCAAGATTTACTAGCGGGGGCCTACCGACTAAGCACAGATACGCAGTATTTT
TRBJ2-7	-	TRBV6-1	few	CASSVRCGDEQYF	TGCGCCAGCAGTGTGAGATGTGGAGACGAGCAGTACTTC
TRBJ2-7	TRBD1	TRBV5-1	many	CASSSGGQGTIREQYF	TGCGCCAGCAGCTCGGGGGGACAGGGGACTATCAGGGAGCAGTACTTC
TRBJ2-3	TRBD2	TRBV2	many	CASGLSGRSDTQYF	TGTGCCAGCGGCCTTAGCGGGAGGTCAGATACGCAGTATTTT
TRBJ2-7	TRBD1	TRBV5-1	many	CASSLGDRVGEQYF	TGCGCCAGCAGCTTGGGAGACAGGGTTGGCGAGCAGTACTTC
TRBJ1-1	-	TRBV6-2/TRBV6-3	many	CASSYSGSTEAFF	TGTGCCAGCAGTTACAGTGGTAGCACTGAAGCTTTCTTT
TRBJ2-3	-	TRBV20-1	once	CSARGEFGTDTQYF	TGCAGTGCTAGAGGAGAGTTCGGCACAGATACGCAGTATTTT
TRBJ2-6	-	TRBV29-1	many	CSVSRGSGANVLTF	TGCAGCGTCTCCCGGGGCTCTGGGGCCAACGTCCTGACTTTC
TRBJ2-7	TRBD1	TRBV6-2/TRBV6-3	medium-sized	CASSYSTTGGWNEQYF	TGTGCCAGCAGTTACTCGACTACAGGGGGCTGGAACGAGCAGTACTTC
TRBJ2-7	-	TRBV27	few	CASIPWAGQWGSYEQYF	TGTGCCAGCATTCCCTGGGCGGGACAGTGGGGCTCCTACGAGCAGTACTTC
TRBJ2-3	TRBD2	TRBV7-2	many	CASSSQRGTQYF	TGTGCCAGCAGCTCTCAGCGGGGGACGCAGTATTTT
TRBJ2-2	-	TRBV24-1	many	CATSDLLGNTGELFF	TGTGCCACCAGTGATTTGCTTGGGAACACCGGGGAGCTGTTTTTT
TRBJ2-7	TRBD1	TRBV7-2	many	CASSSRTGGGYEQYF	TGTGCCAGCAGCTCCAGGACAGGGGGCGGCTACGAGCAGTACTTC
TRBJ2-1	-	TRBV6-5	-	CASSSLVGAYEQFF	TGTGCCAGCAGTTCTCTAGTGGGAGCGTATGAGCAGTTCTTC
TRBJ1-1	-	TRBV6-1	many	CASSPPPGTGAHFEAFF	TGTGCCAGCAGCCCCCCACCCGGGACCGGGGCCCATTTTGAAGCTTTCTTT
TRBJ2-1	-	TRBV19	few	CASSIEGYNEQFF	TGTGCCAGTAGTATTGAAGGTTACAATGAGCAGTTCTTC
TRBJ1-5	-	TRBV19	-	CAISITGGADQPQHF	TGTGCCATTAGTATCACGGGGGGCGCAGATCAGCCCCAGCATTTT
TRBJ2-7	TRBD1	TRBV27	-	CASSLLGQGSFYEQYF	TGTGCCAGCAGCCTACTTGGACAGGGTAGTTTCTACGAGCAGTACTTC
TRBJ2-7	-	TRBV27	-	CARLSLGDRGEQYF	TGTGCCAGACTAAGTCTCGGGGATCGGGGAGAGCAGTACTTC
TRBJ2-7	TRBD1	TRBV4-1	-	CASSRSPGQGSSEQYF	TGCGCCAGCAGCCGATCACCGGGACAGGGCTCTTCTGAGCAGTACTTC
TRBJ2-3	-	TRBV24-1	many	CATSDQYTDTQYF	TGTGCCACCAGTGACCAATACACAGATACGCAGTATTTT
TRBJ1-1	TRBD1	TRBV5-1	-	CASSTDRGYTEAFF	TGCGCCAGCAGCACGGACAGGGGCTACACTGAAGCTTTCTTT
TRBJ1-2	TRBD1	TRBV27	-	CASGKTGEGYGYTF	TGTGCCAGCGGGAAGACAGGGGAGGGATATGGCTACACCTTC
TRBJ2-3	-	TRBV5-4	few	CASRSFGLGRTDTQYF	TGTGCCAGCAGAAGCTTCGGTTTAGGGCGGACAGATACGCAGTATTTT
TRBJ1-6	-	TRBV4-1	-	CASSPDQTGTVSYNSPLHF	TGCGCCAGCAGCCCGGACCAGACAGGTACCGTCTCCTATAATTCACCCCTCCACTTT
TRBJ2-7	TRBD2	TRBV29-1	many	CSVRSGGRYEQYF	TGCAGCGTCCGTAGCGGGGGGAGGTACGAGCAGTACTTC
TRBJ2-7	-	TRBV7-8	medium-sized	CASSTERDAALYEQYF	TGTGCCAGCAGCACGGAGAGGGACGCCGCTCTCTACGAGCAGTACTTC